This paragraph covers one TCR beta chain sequence. Antigen unknown. The CDR3 runs to 13 residues. CDR1 is LGHNT, CDR2 FRNRAP, per germline. Trimming shortened V by 2 bases and J by 10 bases, and 9 bases separated the two germline ends. These data are taken from a study of human T cells and chemical hapten exposure. On the study more broadly: Sensitization applied 2% DPC to 2 cm by 2 cm of upper inner arm skin. Scalp application of diphenylcyclopropenone was performed weekly in patients across the entire roughly 24-week study.

Noted time point: patch test 1, 2 weeks after DPC sensitization. Noted treatment: therapeutic diphenylcyclopropenone sensitization with weekly scalp DPC. Prior to application of each patch test, blood was drawn. TCRdb called the RACE reads again in MiXCR, with one record for every CDR3 protein. The table includes approximately 110,000 distinct CDR3 sequences, around 10% detected once. Findings and caveats of the study: Given that the donors had alopecia, their immune response may differ from that seen in healthy people.

The origin of this receptor is a woman in her thirties or forties with alopecia areata. Some clones in this sample may be carry-over from other donors' samples. The V and J genes are TRBV12-5 and TRBJ1-6; D gene uncertain. The sample in question was whole blood, obtained in connection with sensitization to the hapten diphenylcyclopropenone (DPC). CDR3 protein: CASGLTVGSPLHF. The DNA for the CDR3 is TGTGCTAGTGGTTTGACTGTGGGGTCACCCCTCCACTTT.